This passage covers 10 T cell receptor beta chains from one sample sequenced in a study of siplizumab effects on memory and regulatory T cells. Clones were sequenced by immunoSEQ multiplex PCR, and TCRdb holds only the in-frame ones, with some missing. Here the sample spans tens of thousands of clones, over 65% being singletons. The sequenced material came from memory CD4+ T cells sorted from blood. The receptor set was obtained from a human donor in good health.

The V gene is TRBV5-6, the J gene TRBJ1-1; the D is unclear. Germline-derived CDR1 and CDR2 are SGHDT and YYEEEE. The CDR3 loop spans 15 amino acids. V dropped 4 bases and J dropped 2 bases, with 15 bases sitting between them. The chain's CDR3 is CASSRPLLANTEAFF. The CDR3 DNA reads TGTGCCAGCAGCAGACCCCTACTGGCTAACACTGAAGCTTTCTTT.

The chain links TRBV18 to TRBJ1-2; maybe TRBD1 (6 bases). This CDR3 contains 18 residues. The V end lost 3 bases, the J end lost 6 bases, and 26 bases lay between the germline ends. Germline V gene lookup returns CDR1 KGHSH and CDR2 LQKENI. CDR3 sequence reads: CASSPAGAGELGGHGYTF. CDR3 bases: TGTGCCAGCTCACCGGCCGGGGCAGGGGAGTTAGGTGGTCATGGCTACACCTTC.

CDR3 amino acids: CASSVGDRGQETQYF. The CDR3 nucleotides are TGTGCCAGCAGCGTAGGAGACAGGGGTCAAGAGACCCAGTACTTC. V is TRBV9 and J is TRBJ2-5; 8 bases are a match to TRBD1. The CDR3 runs to 15 residues. CDR1 is SGDLS, CDR2 YYNGEE, per germline. V lost 0 bases, J lost 2 bases, and 3 bases stayed unmatched.

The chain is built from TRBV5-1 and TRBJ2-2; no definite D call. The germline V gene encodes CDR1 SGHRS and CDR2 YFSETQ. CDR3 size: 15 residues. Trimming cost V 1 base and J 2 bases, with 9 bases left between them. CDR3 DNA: TGCGCCAGCAGCTTGAATTTTAAAAACACCGGGGAGCTGTTTTTT. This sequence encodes CASSLNFKNTGELFF. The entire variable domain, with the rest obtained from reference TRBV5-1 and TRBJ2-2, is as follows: KAGVTQTPRYLIKTRGQQVTLSCSPISGHRSVSWYQQTPGQGLQFLFEYFSETQRNKGNFPGRFSGRQFSNSRSEMNVSTLELGDSALYLCASSLNFKNTGELFFGEGSRLTVL.

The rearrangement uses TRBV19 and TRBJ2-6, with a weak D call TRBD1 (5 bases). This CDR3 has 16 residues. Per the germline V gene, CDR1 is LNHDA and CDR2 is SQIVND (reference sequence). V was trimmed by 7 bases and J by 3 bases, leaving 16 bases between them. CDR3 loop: CASKWQGFSGANVLTF. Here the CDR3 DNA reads TGTGCCAGTAAATGGCAGGGATTTAGTGGGGCCAACGTCCTGACTTTC.

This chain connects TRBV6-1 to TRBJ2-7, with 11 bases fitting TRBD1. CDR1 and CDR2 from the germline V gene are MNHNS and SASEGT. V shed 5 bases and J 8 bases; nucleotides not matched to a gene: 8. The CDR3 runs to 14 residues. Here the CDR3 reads CASSTGTGGTKQYF. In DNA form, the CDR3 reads TGTGCCAGCAGTACCGGGACAGGGGGGACGAAGCAGTACTTC.

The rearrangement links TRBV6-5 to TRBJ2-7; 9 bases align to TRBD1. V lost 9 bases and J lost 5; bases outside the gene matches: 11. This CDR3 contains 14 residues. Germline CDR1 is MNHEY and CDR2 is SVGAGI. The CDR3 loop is CARRRDRVMDEQYF. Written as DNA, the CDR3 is TGTGCCAGGAGGAGGGACAGGGTCATGGACGAGCAGTACTTC.

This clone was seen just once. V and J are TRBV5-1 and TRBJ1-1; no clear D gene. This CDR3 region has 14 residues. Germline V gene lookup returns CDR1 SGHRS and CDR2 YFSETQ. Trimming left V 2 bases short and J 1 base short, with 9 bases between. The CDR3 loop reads CASSFSKENTEAFF. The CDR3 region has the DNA TGCGCCAGCAGCTTTTCCAAAGAGAACACTGAAGCTTTCTTT.

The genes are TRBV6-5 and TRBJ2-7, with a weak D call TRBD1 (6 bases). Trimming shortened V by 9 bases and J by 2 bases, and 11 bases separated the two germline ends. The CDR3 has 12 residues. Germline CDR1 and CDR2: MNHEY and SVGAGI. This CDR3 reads CASTGMTYEQYF. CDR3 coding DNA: TGTGCCAGTACAGGGATGACCTACGAGCAGTACTTC.

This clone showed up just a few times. The CDR3 region is CASSEAINEKLFF. In nucleotides, the CDR3 is TGTGCCAGCAGTGAAGCCATAAATGAAAAACTGTTTTTT. The chain uses TRBV2 and TRBJ1-4; D gene unclear. Germline V gene lookup returns CDR1 SNHLY and CDR2 FYNNEI. V dropped 0 bases and J dropped 5 bases, with 4 bases sitting between them. This CDR3 has 13 amino acids.